This record looks at one T cell receptor (beta chain) sequence and its context. This entry belongs to a study of blood T cell repertoires in COVID-19. Study in general: Sources were T cells, B-cell-depleted T cells, or PBMCs; the material itself was cDNA or gDNA.

Study processing details: Amplifying reference gene primers gave estimates of nucleated cell counts. Data came from immunoSEQ multiplex PCR; TCRdb stores just in-frame clones and leaves some out. For V, J and clone size, that table is used; D and trimming come from the DNA. The repertoire holds about 69,000 clones, with 60% to 85% as singletons. The clonotype comes from a man between 60 and 70 years old with acute or convalescent COVID-19. The sequencing input was peripheral blood.

In DNA, the CDR3 is TGCAGCGTAGCGACTCAGGGGATACAGCATTTT. The encoded protein is CSVATQGIQHF. V and J are TRBV29-1 and TRBJ1-5, with D possibly TRBD1 on 6 matching bases. With 6 bases removed from V and 13 bases from J, the gap between germline ends came to 16 bases. The length of the CDR3 is 11 residues. CDR1 SQVTM and CDR2 ANQGSEA come from the germline V gene.